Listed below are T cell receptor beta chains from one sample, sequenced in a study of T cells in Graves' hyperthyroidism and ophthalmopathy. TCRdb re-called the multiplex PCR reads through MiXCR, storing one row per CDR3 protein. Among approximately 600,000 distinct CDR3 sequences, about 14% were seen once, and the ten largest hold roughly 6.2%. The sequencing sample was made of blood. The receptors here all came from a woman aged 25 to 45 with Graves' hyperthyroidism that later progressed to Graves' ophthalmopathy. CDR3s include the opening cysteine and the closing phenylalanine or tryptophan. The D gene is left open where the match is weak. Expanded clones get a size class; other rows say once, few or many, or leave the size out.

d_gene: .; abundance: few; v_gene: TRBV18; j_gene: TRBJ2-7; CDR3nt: TGTGCCAGCTCACCATCCGGAAGGGAGCAGTACTTC; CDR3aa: CASSPSGREQYF
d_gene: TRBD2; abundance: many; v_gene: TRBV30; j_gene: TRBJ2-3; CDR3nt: TGTGCCTGGAGTGGTCTTGAGCGGGAGGCAGATACGCAGTATTTT; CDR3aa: CAWSGLEREADTQYF
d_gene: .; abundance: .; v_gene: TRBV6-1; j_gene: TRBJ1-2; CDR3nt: TGTGCCAGCAGGACTGGACATAACTATGGCTACACCTTC; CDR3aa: CASRTGHNYGYTF
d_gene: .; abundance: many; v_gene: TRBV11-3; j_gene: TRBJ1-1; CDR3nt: TGTGCCAGCAGCCGGAGGGACACTGAAGCTTTCTTT; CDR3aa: CASSRRDTEAFF
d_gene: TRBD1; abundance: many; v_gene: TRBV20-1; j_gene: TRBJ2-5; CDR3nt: TGCAGTGCGAAAACTATGACAGGGGGAGAAGGGAGAGAGACCCAGTACTTC; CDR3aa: CSAKTMTGGEGRETQYF
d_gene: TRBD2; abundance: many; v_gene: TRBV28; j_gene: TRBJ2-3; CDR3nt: TGTGCCAGCAGCCGGGGAGGGGATAGCACAGATACGCAGTATTTT; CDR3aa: CASSRGGDSTDTQYF
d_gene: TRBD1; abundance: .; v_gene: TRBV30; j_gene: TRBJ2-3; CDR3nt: TGTGCCTGGAGTCTAGGGACAGGGTTAACAGATACGCAGTATTTT; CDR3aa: CAWSLGTGLTDTQYF
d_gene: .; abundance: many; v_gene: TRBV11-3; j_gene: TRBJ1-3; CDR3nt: TGTGCCAGCAGCTTTCTGTGGACCTCTGGAAACACCATATATTTT; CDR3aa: CASSFLWTSGNTIYF
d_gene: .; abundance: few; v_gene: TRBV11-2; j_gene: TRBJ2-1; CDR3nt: TGTGCCAGCAGCTTAGCGGCCCGGGAACCCTACAATGAGCAGTTCTTC; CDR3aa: CASSLAAREPYNEQFF
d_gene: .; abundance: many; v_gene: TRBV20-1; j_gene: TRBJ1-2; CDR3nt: TGCAGTGCTAGCCCCACCACCTATAACTATGGCTACACCTTC; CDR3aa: CSASPTTYNYGYTF
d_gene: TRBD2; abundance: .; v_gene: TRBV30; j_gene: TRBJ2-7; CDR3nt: TGTGCCTGGAGAGTAGGTGGGAGCGGGAGCAGGAACGAGCAGTACTTC; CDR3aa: CAWRVGGSGSRNEQYF
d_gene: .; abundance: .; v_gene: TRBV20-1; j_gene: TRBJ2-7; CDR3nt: TGCAGTGCTAGAGAGGGAAGCCGGGAGCAGTACTTC; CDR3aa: CSAREGSREQYF
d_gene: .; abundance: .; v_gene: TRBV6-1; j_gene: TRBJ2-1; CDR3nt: TGTGCCAGCAGTGAAGCGGGAACTAGCCCTGAGCAGTTCTTC; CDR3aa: CASSEAGTSPEQFF
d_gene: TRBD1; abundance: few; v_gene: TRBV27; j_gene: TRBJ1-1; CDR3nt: TGTGCCAGCAGTTTACACAGGGGGAAGAACACTGAAGCTTTCTTT; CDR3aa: CASSLHRGKNTEAFF
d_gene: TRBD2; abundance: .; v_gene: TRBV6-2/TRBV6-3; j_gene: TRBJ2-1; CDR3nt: TGTGCCAGCAGCCATGTTAGCAGCGGGATACCGCAGTTCTTC; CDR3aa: CASSHVSSGIPQFF
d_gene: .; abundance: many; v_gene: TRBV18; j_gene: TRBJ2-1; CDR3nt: TGTGCCAGCTCACGGCAGGAAGACAGCTACAATGAGCAGTTCTTC; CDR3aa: CASSRQEDSYNEQFF
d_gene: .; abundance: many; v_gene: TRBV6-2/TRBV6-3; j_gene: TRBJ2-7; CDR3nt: TGTGCCAGCAGTTACTCGATAGCCTACGAGCAGTACTTC; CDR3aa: CASSYSIAYEQYF
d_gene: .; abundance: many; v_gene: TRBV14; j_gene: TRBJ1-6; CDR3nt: TGTGCCAGCAGCGCAAGATTCCAGGGCCCTAATTCACCCCTCCACTTT; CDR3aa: CASSARFQGPNSPLHF
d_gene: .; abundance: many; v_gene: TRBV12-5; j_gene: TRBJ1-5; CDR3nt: TGTGCTAGTGGTTTGTATTCCGGGGGCAGCAATCAGCCCCAGCATTTT; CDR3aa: CASGLYSGGSNQPQHF
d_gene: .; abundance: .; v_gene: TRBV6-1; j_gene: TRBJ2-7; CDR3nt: TGTGCCAGCAGTTTCTCCGACAGGAGCTACGAGCAGTACTTC; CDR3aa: CASSFSDRSYEQYF
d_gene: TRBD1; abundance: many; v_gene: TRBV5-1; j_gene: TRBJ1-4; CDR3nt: TGCGCCAGCAGTTTACAGGGGGGTGAAAAACTGTTTTTT; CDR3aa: CASSLQGGEKLFF
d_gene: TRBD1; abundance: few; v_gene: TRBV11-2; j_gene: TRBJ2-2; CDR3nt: TGTGCCAGCAGCCCCGGACAGGGAGGGAACACCGGGGAGCTGTTTTTT; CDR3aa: CASSPGQGGNTGELFF
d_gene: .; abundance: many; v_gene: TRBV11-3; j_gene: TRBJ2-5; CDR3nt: TGTGCCAGCAGCTTACCCAGGGGTGAAGAGACCCAGTACTTC; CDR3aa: CASSLPRGEETQYF
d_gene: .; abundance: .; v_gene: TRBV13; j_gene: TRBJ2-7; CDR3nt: TGTGCCAGCAGCTGGGGTAGCGCCTACGAGCAGTACTTC; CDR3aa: CASSWGSAYEQYF
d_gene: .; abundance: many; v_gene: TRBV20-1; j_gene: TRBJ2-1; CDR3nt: TGCAGTGCTAGAGGCGGTAAGGGCCGGATGGTCAATGAGCAGTTCTTC; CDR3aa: CSARGGKGRMVNEQFF
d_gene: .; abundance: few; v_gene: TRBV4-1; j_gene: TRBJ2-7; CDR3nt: TGCGCCAGCAGCCAAGAACGGCCCTACGAGCAGTACTTC; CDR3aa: CASSQERPYEQYF
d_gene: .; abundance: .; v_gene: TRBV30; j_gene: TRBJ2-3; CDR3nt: TGTGCCTGGAGTGTACTCCCCGCAGATACGCAGTATTTT; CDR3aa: CAWSVLPADTQYF
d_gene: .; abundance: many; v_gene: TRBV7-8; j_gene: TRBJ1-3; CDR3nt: TGTGCCAGCAGCCCAACGACCGGGGCCTCTGGAAACACCATATATTTT; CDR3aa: CASSPTTGASGNTIYF
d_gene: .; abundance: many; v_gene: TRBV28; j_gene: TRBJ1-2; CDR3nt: TGTGCCAGCAGTCCTGGGGGGTTTTTTGTCTATGGCTACACCTTC; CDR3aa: CASSPGGFFVYGYTF
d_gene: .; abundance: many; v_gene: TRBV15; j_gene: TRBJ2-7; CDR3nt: TGTGCCACCACTGATGGGTCCTACGAGCAGTACTTC; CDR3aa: CATTDGSYEQYF
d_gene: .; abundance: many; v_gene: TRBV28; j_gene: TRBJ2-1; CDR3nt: TGTGCCAGCAGTTTATACGGTGTAAGGAAGTCAAAAGCCTACAATGAGCAGTTCTTC; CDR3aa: CASSLYGVRKSKAYNEQFF